The following is a T cell receptor (beta chain) sequence with its context. Its antigen is unknown. This specimen belongs to a study of T cell repertoires in cytomegalovirus infection. Study information: An indication of both CMV infection and matching HLA type came from public TCR beta signatures.

Overall study results and limits: Dominating the ex vivo response were HLA-C-restricted CMV-specific TCR beta clonotypes. Cumulative frequency (of public TCR beta family members) identified carriers of CMV plus the relevant HLA.

TCRdb redid the calling of the reads with MiXCR, one entry per CDR3 protein. The table has about 320,000 distinct CDR3 sequences, over 7.5% seen once. Per germline, CDR1 LNHDA and CDR2 SQIVND (reference sequence). The CDR3 contains 17 residues. Trimming took off 4 bases at V and 3 bases at J, with 18 bases between the two ends. This rearrangement joins TRBV19 to TRBJ1-4; D is unclear. The sample consisted of PBMCs. This receptor was taken from a human donor in good health (CMV status not recorded). Some clones in this sample may be carry-over from other donors' samples. Here the CDR3 reads CASSTYRGRGSNEKLFF. CDR3 DNA: TGTGCCAGTAGTACCTACAGAGGACGAGGCTCTAATGAAAAACTGTTTTTT.